This passage covers 25 T cell receptor beta chains from one sample sequenced in a study of cytomegalovirus exposure and HLA in healthy donors. The PCR had 60 Vbeta and 13 Jbeta primers. Clones were sequenced by immunoSEQ multiplex PCR, and TCRdb holds only the in-frame ones, with some missing. Listed are around 140,000 clones; about 0.96% falls within the top ten. Sequenced material: PBMCs. The receptor source for this set is a male donor in good health and CMV-seronegative.

This sequence joins TRBV19 and TRBJ1-5; TRBD1 agrees at 7 bases. CDR1 and CDR2 (germline): LNHDA, SQIVND (reference sequence). J gave up 5 bases and V 3 bases, and 10 bases lay outside the gene matches. The CDR3 extends over 16 amino acids. For the CDR3, the DNA is TGTGCCAGTAGTATCGGGGCCAGGGGGGTCGATCAGCCCCAGCATTTT. Residues: CASSIGARGVDQPQHF.

V is TRBV19 and J is TRBJ2-7; D may be TRBD2 (5 bases). Trimming shortened V by 5 bases and J by 2 bases, and 13 bases separated the two germline ends. Per germline, CDR1 LNHDA and CDR2 SQIVND (reference sequence). The CDR3 consists of 14 residues. This CDR3 reads CASSGRGDTYEQYF. The CDR3 nucleotides read TGTGCCAGTAGTGGCCGGGGAGATACCTACGAGCAGTACTTC.

The gene calls are TRBV5-1 and TRBJ1-2; 8 bases are a match to TRBD1. The CDR3 covers 17 residues. Germline CDR1 reads SGHRS; CDR2 reads YFSETQ. J was trimmed by 6 bases and V by 0 bases; bases with no gene match: 13. CDR3 region: CASSLAGTGSELHGYTF. As DNA, the CDR3 is TGCGCCAGCAGCTTGGCAGGGACAGGTTCGGAACTACATGGCTACACCTTC. The full variable domain, with the rest looked up from reference TRBV5-1 and TRBJ1-2, is KAGVTQTPRYLIKTRGQQVTLSCSPISGHRSVSWYQQTPGQGLQFLFEYFSETQRNKGNFPGRFSGRQFSNSRSEMNVSTLELGDSALYLCASSLAGTGSELHGYTFGSGTRLTVV.

The CDR3 protein is CASSRGQGPDTQYF. The CDR3 region has the DNA TGCGCCAGCAGCCGCGGACAGGGGCCAGATACGCAGTATTTT. The chain couples TRBV5-1 to TRBJ2-3; 9 nucleotides line up with TRBD1. Germline CDR1 and CDR2: SGHRS and YFSETQ. Trimming removed 4 bases from V and 4 bases from J; junction bases left unmatched: 4. The CDR3 contains 14 residues.

The chain is built from TRBV19 and TRBJ2-7, with D possibly being TRBD1 (6 bases). The CDR3 has 16 residues. Germline V gives CDR1 LNHDA, CDR2 SQIVND (reference sequence). Trimming cost V 5 bases and J 1 base, with 18 bases left between them. CDR3 sequence: CASSPPGRGRSYEQYF. DNA for the CDR3: TGTGCCAGTAGTCCCCCGGGCAGGGGTCGATCCTACGAGCAGTACTTC.

V gene TRBV20-1 combines with J gene TRBJ2-7, with D possibly being TRBD2 (5 bases). V lost 6 bases and J 3 bases, leaving 9 bases between the germline ends. The V gene's germline CDR1 is DFQATT and CDR2 SNEGSKA (reference sequence). CDR3 size: 11 residues. The CDR3 here is CSANGGYEQYF. The DNA for the CDR3 is TGCAGTGCAAACGGAGGCTACGAGCAGTACTTC.

V gene TRBV30 combines with J gene TRBJ1-5, with a possible D match to TRBD1 (6 bases). V lost 0 bases and J lost 1, with 19 bases in between. Per germline, CDR1 GTSNPN and CDR2 SVGIG (reference sequence). The CDR3 runs to 18 residues. CDR3: CAWSVSLLSDRSNQPQHF. The DNA of the CDR3 is TGTGCCTGGAGTGTATCGCTCTTATCAGACAGGAGCAATCAGCCCCAGCATTTT.

The rearrangement links TRBV5-1 to TRBJ1-1, with TRBD1 identical over 9 bases. The CDR3 has 18 amino acids. After removal of 1 base from V and 1 base from J, the junction contained 11 bases not matched to a gene. The germline V gene encodes CDR1 SGHRS and CDR2 YFSETQ. CDR3 protein: CASSLNFLDRGGNTEAFF. The CDR3 region has the DNA TGCGCCAGCAGCTTGAACTTTCTGGACAGGGGTGGGAACACTGAAGCTTTCTTT.

The chain recombines TRBV29-1 with TRBJ1-4; D gene unclear. Germline CDR1 SQVTM, CDR2 ANQGSEA. Trimming took off 5 bases at V and 0 bases at J, with 10 bases between the two ends. The CDR3 has 14 amino acids. CDR3 DNA sequence: TGCAGCGTTATTAAGAGTGCAACTAATGAAAAACTGTTTTTT. It translates to CSVIKSATNEKLFF. The full variable domain, completed using reference TRBV29-1 and TRBJ1-4, is SAVISQKPSRDICQRGTSLTIQCQVDSQVTMMFWYRQQPGQSLTLIATANQGSEATYESGFVIDKFPISRPNLTFSTLTVSNMSPEDSSIYLCSVIKSATNEKLFFGSGTQLSVL.

The chain joins TRBV6-5 to TRBJ1-6; D is ambiguous. Germline CDR1 is MNHEY and CDR2 is SVGAGI. This CDR3 comprises 14 residues. Trimming removed 5 bases from V and 7 bases from J, with 12 bases in between. The CDR3 sequence is CASSSGSGNSPLHF. CDR3 coding DNA: TGTGCCAGCAGTAGCGGTTCCGGGAATTCACCCCTCCACTTT.

Of note for this clone: A read error may account for a junction end that differs from germline. The J gene is TRBJ1-4, the V gene TRBV27; TRBD1 agrees at 9 bases. This CDR3 has 11 amino acids. Germline V gene data show CDR1 as MNHEY and CDR2 as SMNVEV (reference sequence). The CDR3 region has the DNA TGTGCCAGCAGTATCGGGACAGGGTTGGTTTTT. It encodes CASSIGTGLVF.

This sequence joins TRBV9 and TRBJ2-1; D is possibly TRBD1 (5 bases). Trimming took off 0 bases at V and 0 bases at J, with 7 bases between the two ends. Germline V CDR1 and CDR2: SGDLS, YYNGEE. CDR3 length: 15 amino acids. CDR3 DNA: TGTGCCAGCAGCGTAGAACAGGCCTCCTACAATGAGCAGTTCTTC. It codes for CASSVEQASYNEQFF.

The chain links TRBV18 to TRBJ2-7; D remains ambiguous. V gave up 3 bases and J gave up 9 bases, with 12 bases separating them. Germline CDR1 and CDR2: KGHSH and LQKENI. This CDR3 spans 12 amino acids. The CDR3 reads CASSPGNGGQYF. CDR3 bases: TGTGCCAGCTCACCTGGAAACGGCGGGCAGTACTTC.

This sequence joins TRBV5-6 and TRBJ2-1, with D possibly matching TRBD2 (6 bases). The CDR3 covers 14 residues. V dropped 5 bases and J dropped 7 bases, with 16 bases sitting between them. The V gene's germline CDR1 is SGHDT and CDR2 YYEEEE. In nucleotides, the CDR3 is TGTGCCAGCAGGAGGTGGGTCGCGGGGAATGAGCAGTTCTTC. Translation: CASRRWVAGNEQFF.

The chain employs TRBV29-1 and TRBJ2-7, with D unclear. Germline CDR1 SQVTM, CDR2 ANQGSEA. The CDR3 runs to 14 residues. The V and J ends lost 2 bases and 6 bases respectively, with 17 bases between them. The CDR3 reads CSVERLEYLGEQYF. CDR3 DNA sequence: TGCAGCGTTGAAAGGCTGGAGTATCTAGGCGAGCAGTACTTC.

The V gene is TRBV11-2, the J gene TRBJ2-5; unclear D gene. From germline, CDR1 is SGHAT and CDR2 FQNNGV. CDR3 length: 11 amino acids. V was shortened by 5 bases and J by 4 bases, with 5 bases between the two germline ends. The CDR3 sequence: CASSPSETQYF. As DNA, the CDR3 is TGTGCCAGCAGCCCCTCAGAGACCCAGTACTTC.

The chain links TRBV18 to TRBJ1-3; no clear D gene. CDR3 length: 15 residues. Germline CDR1 KGHSH, CDR2 LQKENI. The germline V and J ends were trimmed by 0 bases and 1 base, with 7 bases remaining between them. The CDR3 region has the DNA TGTGCCAGCTCACCACCGACGGGGTCTGGAAACACCATATATTTT. This encodes CASSPPTGSGNTIYF. The full variable domain, its missing parts supplied by reference TRBV18 and TRBJ1-3, is NAGVMQNPRHLVRRRGQEARLRCSPMKGHSHVYWYRQLPEEGLKFMVYLQKENIIDESGMPKERFSAEFPKEGPSILRIQQVVRGDSAAYFCASSPPTGSGNTIYFGEGSWLTVV.

CDR3 residues: CASGLDRGYTF. The DNA of the CDR3 is TGTGCCAGCGGGCTTGACAGGGGCTACACCTTC. This chain joins TRBV9 and TRBJ1-2; D perhaps matches TRBD1 (6 bases). Germline assignment: CDR1 SGDLS and CDR2 YYNGEE. V lost 7 bases and J 8 bases, leaving 12 bases between the germline ends. This CDR3 is 11 amino acids long.

The chain couples TRBV23-1 to TRBJ1-2, with D perhaps TRBD1 (5 bases). TRBV23-1 is annotated as an ORF whose role is uncertain. Trimming removed 9 bases from V and 6 bases from J, with 23 bases in between. The CDR3 extends over 15 amino acids. CDR3 sequence (DNA): TGCGCCAGGCGCCTCGTACTTAACAGGTGCGATGGCTACACCTTC. This translates into CARRLVLNRCDGYTF.

V and J are TRBV27 and TRBJ1-5; unclear D gene. Trimming removed 3 bases at V and 0 bases at J, with 6 bases between. Germline V gives CDR1 MNHEY, CDR2 SMNVEV (reference sequence). The CDR3 is 14 amino acids. The CDR3: CASSFEYSNQPQHF. The DNA of the CDR3 is TGTGCCAGCAGTTTTGAGTATAGCAATCAGCCCCAGCATTTT.

The gene calls are TRBV6-6 and TRBJ2-7, with TRBD1 identical over 10 bases. Germline-derived CDR1 and CDR2 are MNHNY and SVGAGI (reference sequence). The CDR3 is 15 residues long. After removal of 2 bases from V and 6 bases from J, the junction contained 7 bases not matched to a gene. For the CDR3, the DNA is TGTGCCAGCAGTTACAGTGACAGGGGGCGAGGCGAGCAGTACTTC. Amino acid sequence: CASSYSDRGRGEQYF.

The rearrangement joins TRBV27 to TRBJ1-1; possibly TRBD1 for D (5 bases). The V end was cut by 7 bases, the J end by 4 bases, with 13 bases between. Germline assignment: CDR1 MNHEY and CDR2 SMNVEV (reference sequence). The CDR3 covers 13 residues. The CDR3 here is CASTGGLLTEAFF. The CDR3 DNA is TGTGCCAGCACCGGGGGTTTACTCACTGAAGCTTTCTTT.

This rearrangement joins TRBV7-9 to TRBJ1-1, with 7 bases that match TRBD1. Trimming cost V 6 bases and J 3 bases; bases outside gene matches: 7. Per germline, CDR1 SEHNR and CDR2 FQNEAQ (reference sequence). CDR3 length equals 14 residues. The CDR3 DNA follows: TGTGCCAGCAGTCCCGACAGGGCTCACACTGAAGCTTTCTTT. Translated: CASSPDRAHTEAFF.

The J gene is TRBJ2-7, the V gene TRBV30; tentative D call: TRBD2 (6 bases). The germline V gene encodes CDR1 GTSNPN and CDR2 SVGIG (reference sequence). V was pared by 8 bases and J by 3 bases, with 17 bases between. The CDR3 is 13 amino acids. DNA of the CDR3: TGTGCCCGGGGAGGCGGTAACCGCTACGAGCAGTACTTC. As protein: CARGGGNRYEQYF.

The chain combines TRBV25-1 with TRBJ1-2; D gene uncertain. V was pared by 3 bases and J by 2 bases, with 7 bases between. The germline CDR1 and CDR2 sequences are MGHDK and SYGVNS. The CDR3 runs to 13 residues. CDR3 DNA: TGTGCCAGCAGTGAGGAGGGAAACTATGGCTACACCTTC. It is translated as CASSEEGNYGYTF.